The 22 T cell receptor beta chains presented below share a single source sample, sequenced in a study of blood T cell repertoires in COVID-19. The repertoire was sequenced with immunoSEQ multiplex PCR; TCRdb's copy has only in-frame clones and lacks some. The table records about 270,000 clones, 80% to 85% of them present only once. The sequencing input was peripheral blood. The receptors were sampled from a woman in her sixties with active or convalescent COVID-19.

This chain uses TRBV30 with TRBJ2-1; 8 bases are a match to TRBD2. The CDR3 consists of 16 residues. Per germline, CDR1 GTSNPN and CDR2 SVGIG (reference sequence). V trimming: 2 bases; J trimming: 2 bases; junction bases outside the gene matches: 8. CDR3 in amino acids: CAWSRRGTRPYNEQFF. CDR3 bases: TGTGCCTGGAGTAGAAGAGGGACTAGACCCTACAATGAGCAGTTCTTC.

Here the CDR3 reads CAWRRRPSNQPQHF. In nucleotides, the CDR3 is TGTGCCTGGAGGAGGAGACCTAGCAATCAGCCCCAGCATTTT. This rearrangement joins TRBV30 to TRBJ1-5, with D uncertain. The V gene lost 3 bases and the J gene lost 0 bases, with 9 bases spanning the gap. The CDR3 has 14 residues. Germline loops: CDR1 GTSNPN, CDR2 SVGIG (reference sequence).

The chain is built from TRBV15 and TRBJ1-5, with D perhaps matching TRBD1 (5 bases). V was clipped by 2 bases and J by 11 bases, with 10 bases between them. This CDR3 has 12 amino acids. Germline V lookup: CDR1 LNHNV, CDR2 YYDKDF (reference sequence). This CDR3 is CATSRFQGTQHF. CDR3 nucleotides: TGTGCCACCAGCAGATTCCAGGGAACCCAGCATTTT.

A remark on this clone: The junction departs from germline at one end; a sequencing error may be responsible. The gene calls are TRBV7-2 and TRBJ2-2; D possibly corresponds to TRBD2 (5 bases). The CDR3 is made up of 16 amino acids. Germline V CDR1 and CDR2: SGHTA, FQGNSA. Written as DNA, the CDR3 is TGTGCCAGCAGCTTAGCCCCGGTATCCAACACCGGGAAGCTGTTTTTT. Its translation is CASSLAPVSNTGKLFF.

J is TRBJ2-3 and V is TRBV7-2, with 10 positions matching TRBD2. The ends lost 2 bases at V and 10 bases at J; junction bases unmatched: 18. The CDR3 has 18 residues. CDR1 is SGHTA and CDR2 is FQGNSA in the germline V gene. Written as DNA, the CDR3 is TGTGCCAGCAGCTTAAATCCTAGCGGGGGCTGGGAGGGATCGCCGCAGTATTTT. Protein product: CASSLNPSGGWEGSPQYF.

Regarding this clone: The sample carries other DNA sequences with the same CDR3. The chain couples TRBV5-1 to TRBJ1-1; possibly TRBD1 for D (6 bases). The CDR3 sequence is 15 residues long. In germline, CDR1 is SGHRS, CDR2 YFSETQ. The ends were cut back, 4 bases at V and 1 base at J, with 14 bases in the middle. The CDR3 protein is CASSRTTGENTEAFF. Here the CDR3 DNA reads TGCGCCAGCAGCCGTACGACAGGCGAGAACACTGAAGCTTTCTTT. Together with reference TRBV5-1 and TRBJ1-1, the CDR3 gives the full variable domain: KAGVTQTPRYLIKTRGQQVTLSCSPISGHRSVSWYQQTPGQGLQFLFEYFSETQRNKGNFPGRFSGRQFSNSRSEMNVSTLELGDSALYLCASSRTTGENTEAFFGQGTRLTVV.

This chain connects TRBV25-1 to TRBJ1-4, with 7 bases identical to TRBD1. Germline V gene data show CDR1 as MGHDK and CDR2 as SYGVNS. V gave up 4 bases and J gave up 3 bases; unmatched junction bases: 8. The CDR3 totals 16 residues. The CDR3 reads CASSVFQGVPNEKLFF. DNA for the CDR3: TGTGCCAGCAGTGTCTTCCAGGGGGTGCCTAATGAAAAACTGTTTTTT. Based on the CDR3 plus reference TRBV25-1 and TRBJ1-4, the full variable domain is EADIYQTPRYLVIGTGKKITLECSQTMGHDKMYWYQQDPGMELHLIHYSYGVNSTEKGDLSSESTVSRIRTEHFPLTLESARPSHTSQYLCASSVFQGVPNEKLFFGSGTQLSVL.

The chain combines TRBV4-3 with TRBJ2-7, with D possibly matching TRBD1 (5 bases). The CDR3 is made up of 15 amino acids. V lost 0 bases, J lost 2 bases, and 11 bases lay in between. Germline V gene data show CDR1 as LGHNA and CDR2 as YSLEER. The CDR3 sequence: CASSQDRAGPYEQYF. The CDR3 region has the DNA TGCGCCAGCAGCCAAGACAGGGCAGGCCCCTACGAGCAGTACTTC.

The chain links TRBV6-2 or TRBV6-3 to TRBJ2-3, with a tentative D call TRBD1 (6 bases). Per germline, CDR1 MNHEY and CDR2 SVGEGT. Trimming pared 2 bases from V and 2 bases from J, leaving 17 bases between. The CDR3 consists of 17 residues. The CDR3 coding sequence is TGTGCCAGCAGTTACGGGCCAGACAGGAGCCTCACAGATACGCAGTATTTT. Translated: CASSYGPDRSLTDTQYF.

J is TRBJ2-7 and V is TRBV6-6, with 13 nucleotides matching TRBD2. Trimming cost V 5 bases and J 3 bases; bases outside gene matches: 10. Germline V gene sequence: CDR1 MNHNY, CDR2 SVGAGI (reference sequence). CDR3 length: 17 residues. For the CDR3, the DNA is TGTGCCAGCAGTCCACGGACTAGCGGGGGCGATTTCTACGAGCAGTACTTC. Amino acids: CASSPRTSGGDFYEQYF.

This clone was recorded only once. The chain recombines TRBV6-5 with TRBJ2-3; D may be TRBD2 (6 bases). Trimming took 6 bases from V and 6 from J, leaving 16 bases between them. Germline values: CDR1 MNHEY, CDR2 SVGAGI. The CDR3 runs 14 residues. CDR3 bases: TGTGCCAGCAGCCAAGGGGACTCTTTCGATACGCAGTATTTT. Protein sequence: CASSQGDSFDTQYF.

The chain is built from TRBV5-6 and TRBJ1-2; no clear D. This CDR3 is 15 amino acids long. CDR1 SGHDT and CDR2 YYEEEE come from the germline V gene. Trimming pared 2 bases from V and 1 base from J, leaving 12 bases between. CDR3 protein: CASSFYNTHNYGYTF. CDR3 coding DNA: TGTGCCAGCAGCTTCTATAATACCCATAACTATGGCTACACCTTC.

This chain connects TRBV27 to TRBJ2-5, with D tentatively TRBD2 (7 bases). CDR3 length equals 16 residues. V lost 4 bases and J 1 base, leaving 16 bases between the germline ends. Germline CDR1 MNHEY, CDR2 SMNVEV (reference sequence). The CDR3 DNA reads TGTGCCAGCAGTTCGGAACGGCGGGGGCCCCAAGAGACCCAGTACTTC. Amino acids: CASSSERRGPQETQYF.

This rearrangement joins TRBV27 to TRBJ1-2; D unresolved. CDR1 MNHEY and CDR2 SMNVEV come from the germline V gene (reference sequence). V shed 6 bases and J shed 0 bases, with 11 bases lying between them. The CDR3 loop spans 14 amino acids. CDR3 DNA: TGTGCCAGCAGAACAACGAGGACTAACTATGGCTACACCTTC. This gives the protein CASRTTRTNYGYTF.

This clone was seen a handful of times. Here the CDR3 reads CASSSHRGGDTQYF. DNA for the CDR3: TGTGCCAGCAGTTCCCACAGGGGCGGTGATACGCAGTATTTT. The V gene is TRBV6-5, the J gene TRBJ2-3; TRBD1 matches 7 bases. Unmatched junction bases numbered 7, after V lost 4 bases and J lost 6 bases. The CDR3 is made up of 14 amino acids. Germline V gene sequence: CDR1 MNHEY, CDR2 SVGAGI.

This clone has just a few counts. V is TRBV5-6 and J is TRBJ1-6, with TRBD1 as a possible D gene (6 bases). The CDR3 loop spans 14 amino acids. V was clipped by 2 bases and J by 9 bases, with 12 bases between them. CDR1 is SGHDT, CDR2 YYEEEE, per germline. In nucleotides, the CDR3 is TGTGCCAGCAGCTTTCAGGGAGGGGGTTCACCCCTCCACTTT. This codes for CASSFQGGGSPLHF.

The V call is TRBV19, the J call TRBJ2-1; D gene unclear. Per germline, CDR1 LNHDA and CDR2 SQIVND (reference sequence). Trimming took off 4 bases at V and 11 bases at J, with 15 bases between the two ends. This CDR3 comprises 13 residues. CDR3 nucleotides: TGTGCCAGTAGTAACAGTTCGACGAGCAAGCAGTTCTTC. Its protein product is CASSNSSTSKQFF. Drawing the rest from reference TRBV19 and TRBJ2-1, the complete variable domain is DGGITQSPKYLFRKEGQNVTLSCEQNLNHDAMYWYRQDPGQGLRLIYYSQIVNDFQKGDIAEGYSVSREKKESFPLTVTSAQKNPTAFYLCASSNSSTSKQFFGPGTRLTVL.

This sequence joins TRBV9 and TRBJ1-2; D is perhaps TRBD1 (5 bases). V was pared by 2 bases and J by 0 bases, with 14 bases between. Germline values: CDR1 SGDLS, CDR2 YYNGEE. This CDR3 has 16 residues. CDR3 sequence reads: CASSVPRQGANYGYTF. The CDR3 DNA reads as TGTGCCAGCAGCGTCCCCCGCCAAGGGGCTAACTATGGCTACACCTTC.

This chain joins TRBV19 and TRBJ1-5; TRBD1 might be the D (5 bases). The CDR3 has 14 residues. From germline, CDR1 is LNHDA and CDR2 SQIVND (reference sequence). V lost 7 bases and J 0 bases, leaving 10 bases between the germline ends. CDR3 in amino acids: CASKGQDSNQPQHF. DNA of the CDR3: TGTGCCAGTAAGGGGCAGGATAGCAATCAGCCCCAGCATTTT.

V is TRBV29-1 and J is TRBJ2-3, with 8 bases identical to TRBD2. The V gene end was trimmed by 8 bases and the J gene end by 3 bases; junction bases not matched to a gene: 13. This CDR3 is built from 15 residues. Germline CDR1 is SQVTM and CDR2 is ANQGSEA. The CDR3 loop is CSLVGTSGGTDTQYF. The DNA for the CDR3 is TGCAGCCTTGTTGGGACCTCGGGAGGGACAGATACGCAGTATTTT.

In its sample, this clone ranks as medium-sized. The sample carries other DNA sequences with the same CDR3. This chain joins TRBV19 and TRBJ2-1; D is perhaps TRBD2 (6 bases). Germline-derived CDR1 and CDR2 are LNHDA and SQIVND (reference sequence). This CDR3 is 13 amino acids long. V lost 6 bases and J lost 5, with 11 bases in between. The CDR3 DNA reads TGTGCCAGTAGAGGCGGGGCTGACAATGAGCAGTTCTTC. Its translation is CASRGGADNEQFF.

The chain links TRBV4-3 to TRBJ2-5; perhaps TRBD1 as D (5 bases). Germline V lookup: CDR1 LGHNA, CDR2 YSLEER. The CDR3 has 15 residues. V was shortened by 0 bases and J by 1 base, with 9 bases between the two germline ends. This CDR3 is CASSQDSGRQETQYF. The CDR3 region has the DNA TGCGCCAGCAGCCAAGATTCAGGGCGCCAAGAGACCCAGTACTTC.